The entry below describes one T cell receptor beta chain. No antigen is known for it. This record comes from a study of T cell responses to AZD1222 COVID-19 vaccine. Study-level findings and limits: The study found vaccine-associated CD4 TCRs spanning spike, dominant at 160-218 and 743-854. A mostly white British donor set with more females was recruited, and clonal diversity was possibly underestimated.

Generated by immunoSEQ multiplex PCR, the TCRdb table keeps only in-frame clones and is missing some. The sample lists 95,000 to 150,000 clones; 87% were seen once. The CDR3 is 16 amino acids. V was shortened by 3 bases and J by 0 bases, with 12 bases between the two germline ends. CDR1 is MNHNS, CDR2 SASEGT, per germline. The sample here was peripheral blood, taken on day 0 of AZD1222 vaccination. V gene TRBV6-1 combines with J gene TRBJ1-5, with D tentatively TRBD1 (6 bases). The receptor's source is an adult in good health. CDR3 residues: CASSDGTYSSNQPQHF. As DNA, the CDR3 is TGTGCCAGCAGTGATGGGACATATAGTAGCAATCAGCCCCAGCATTTT.